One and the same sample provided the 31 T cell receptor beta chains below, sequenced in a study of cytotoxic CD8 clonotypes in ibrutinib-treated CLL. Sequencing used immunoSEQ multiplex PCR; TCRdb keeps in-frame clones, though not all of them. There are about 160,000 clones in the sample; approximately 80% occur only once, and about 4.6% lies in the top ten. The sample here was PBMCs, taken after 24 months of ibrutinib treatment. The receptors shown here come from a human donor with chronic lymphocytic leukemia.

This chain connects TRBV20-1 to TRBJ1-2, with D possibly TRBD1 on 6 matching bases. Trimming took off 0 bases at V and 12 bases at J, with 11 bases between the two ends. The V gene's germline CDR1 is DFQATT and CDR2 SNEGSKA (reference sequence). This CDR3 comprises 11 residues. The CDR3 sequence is CSARELGGNTF. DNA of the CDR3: TGCAGTGCTAGAGAGTTAGGGGGGAACACCTTC.

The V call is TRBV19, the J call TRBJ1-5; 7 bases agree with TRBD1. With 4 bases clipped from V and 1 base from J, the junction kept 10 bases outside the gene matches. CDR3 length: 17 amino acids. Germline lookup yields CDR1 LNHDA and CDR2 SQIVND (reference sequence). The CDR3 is CASSNDRVVISNQPQHF. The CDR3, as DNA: TGTGCCAGTAGTAACGACAGGGTGGTGATAAGCAATCAGCCCCAGCATTTT.

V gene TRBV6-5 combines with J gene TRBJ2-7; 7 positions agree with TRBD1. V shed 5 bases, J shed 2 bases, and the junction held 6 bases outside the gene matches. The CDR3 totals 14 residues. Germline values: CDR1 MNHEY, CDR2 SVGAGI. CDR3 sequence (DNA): TGTGCCAGCAGTCCCCGACAGGGACCCTACGAGCAGTACTTC. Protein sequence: CASSPRQGPYEQYF.

The CDR3 here is CASSYTLAHEQYF. CDR3 in DNA: TGTGCCAGCAGCTATACATTGGCCCACGAGCAGTACTTC. This sequence joins TRBV7-9 and TRBJ2-7; no clear D. V was pared by 4 bases and J by 5 bases, with 12 bases between. From germline, CDR1 is SEHNR and CDR2 FQNEAQ (reference sequence). The CDR3 runs to 13 residues.

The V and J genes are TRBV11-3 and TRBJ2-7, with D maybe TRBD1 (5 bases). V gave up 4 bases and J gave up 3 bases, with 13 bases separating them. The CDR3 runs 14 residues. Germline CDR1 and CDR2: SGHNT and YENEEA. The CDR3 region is CASSSQGRGYEQYF. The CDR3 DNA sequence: TGTGCCAGCAGCTCGCAGGGTAGAGGCTACGAGCAGTACTTC.

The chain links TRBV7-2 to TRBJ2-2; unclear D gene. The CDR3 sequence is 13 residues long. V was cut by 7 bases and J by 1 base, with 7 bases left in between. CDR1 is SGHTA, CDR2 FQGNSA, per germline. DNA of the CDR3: TGTGCCAGCAAACGCTGGAACACCGGGGAGCTGTTTTTT. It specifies CASKRWNTGELFF. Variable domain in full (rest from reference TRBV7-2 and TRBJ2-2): GAGVSQSPSNKVTEKGKDVELRCDPISGHTALYWYRQSLGQGLEFLIYFQGNSAPDKSGLPSDRFSAERTGGSVSTLTIQRTQQEDSAVYLCASKRWNTGELFFGEGSRLTVL.

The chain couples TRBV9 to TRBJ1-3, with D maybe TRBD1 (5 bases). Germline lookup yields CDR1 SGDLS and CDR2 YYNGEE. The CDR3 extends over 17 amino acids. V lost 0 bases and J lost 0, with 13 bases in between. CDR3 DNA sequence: TGTGCCAGCAGCGTAGGGGGCAGACCCCGCTCTGGAAACACCATATATTTT. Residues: CASSVGGRPRSGNTIYF.

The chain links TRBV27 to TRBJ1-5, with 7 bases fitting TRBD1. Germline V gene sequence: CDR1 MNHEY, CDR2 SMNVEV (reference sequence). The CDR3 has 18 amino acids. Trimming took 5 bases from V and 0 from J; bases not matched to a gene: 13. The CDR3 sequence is CASSTTWDRPYSNQPQHF. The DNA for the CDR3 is TGTGCCAGCAGTACTACCTGGGACAGACCCTATAGCAATCAGCCCCAGCATTTT.

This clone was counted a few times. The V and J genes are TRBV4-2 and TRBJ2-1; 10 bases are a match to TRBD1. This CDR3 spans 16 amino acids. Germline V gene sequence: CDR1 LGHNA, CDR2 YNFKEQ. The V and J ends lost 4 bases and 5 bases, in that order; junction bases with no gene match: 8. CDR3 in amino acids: CASSPRRQGADNEQFF. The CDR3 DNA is TGTGCCAGCAGCCCCCGACGACAGGGGGCAGACAATGAGCAGTTCTTC.

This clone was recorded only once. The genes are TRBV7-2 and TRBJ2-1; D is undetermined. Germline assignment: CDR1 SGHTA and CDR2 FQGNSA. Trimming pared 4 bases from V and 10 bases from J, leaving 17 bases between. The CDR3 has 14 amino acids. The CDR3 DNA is TGTGCCAGCAGCTCGACCTCTACCCTCAGCGAGCAGTTCTTC. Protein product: CASSSTSTLSEQFF.

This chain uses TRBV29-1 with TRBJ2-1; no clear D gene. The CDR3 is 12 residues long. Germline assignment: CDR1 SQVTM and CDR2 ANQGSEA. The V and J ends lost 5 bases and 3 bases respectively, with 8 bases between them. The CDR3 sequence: CSVQHGYNEQFF. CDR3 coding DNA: TGCAGCGTTCAACATGGCTACAATGAGCAGTTCTTC.

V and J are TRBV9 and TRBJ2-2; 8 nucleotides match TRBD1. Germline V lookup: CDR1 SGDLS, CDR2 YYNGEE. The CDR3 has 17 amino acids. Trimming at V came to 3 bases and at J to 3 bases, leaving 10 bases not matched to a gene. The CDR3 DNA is TGTGCCAGCAGCGCTGATATGGCAGGGGGCTACACCGGGGAGCTGTTTTTT. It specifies CASSADMAGGYTGELFF.

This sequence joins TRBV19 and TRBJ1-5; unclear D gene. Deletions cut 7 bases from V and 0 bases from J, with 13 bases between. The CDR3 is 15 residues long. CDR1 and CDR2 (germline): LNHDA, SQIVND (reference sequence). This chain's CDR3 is CASTLASYSNQPQHF. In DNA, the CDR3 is TGTGCCAGTACTCTGGCATCGTATAGCAATCAGCCCCAGCATTTT.

The CDR3 sequence: CASSSGGIYGYTF. In DNA, the CDR3 is TGTGCCAGTAGTTCGGGGGGGATCTATGGCTACACCTTC. The chain carries TRBV19 and TRBJ1-2; D may be TRBD1 (5 bases). Germline CDR1 LNHDA, CDR2 SQIVND (reference sequence). This CDR3 is built from 13 residues. Trimming took 5 bases from V and 4 from J, leaving 11 bases between them.

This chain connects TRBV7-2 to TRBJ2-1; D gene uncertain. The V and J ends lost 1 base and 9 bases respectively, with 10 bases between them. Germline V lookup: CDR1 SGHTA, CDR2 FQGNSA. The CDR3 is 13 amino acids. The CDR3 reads CASSLDQWAEQFF. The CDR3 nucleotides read TGTGCCAGCAGCTTAGACCAGTGGGCTGAGCAGTTCTTC.

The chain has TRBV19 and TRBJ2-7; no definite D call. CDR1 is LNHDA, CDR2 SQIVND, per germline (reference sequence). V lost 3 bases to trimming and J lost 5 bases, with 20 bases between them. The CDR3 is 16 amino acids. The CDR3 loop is CASSIGPFSPLDEQYF. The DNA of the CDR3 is TGTGCCAGTAGTATCGGGCCCTTCTCCCCCTTGGACGAGCAGTACTTC. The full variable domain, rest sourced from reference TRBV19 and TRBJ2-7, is DGGITQSPKYLFRKEGQNVTLSCEQNLNHDAMYWYRQDPGQGLRLIYYSQIVNDFQKGDIAEGYSVSREKKESFPLTVTSAQKNPTAFYLCASSIGPFSPLDEQYFGPGTRLTVT.

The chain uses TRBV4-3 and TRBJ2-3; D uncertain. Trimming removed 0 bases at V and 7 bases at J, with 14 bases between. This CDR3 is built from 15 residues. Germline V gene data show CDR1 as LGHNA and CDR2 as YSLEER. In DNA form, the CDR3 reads TGCGCCAGCAGCCAAGATATATTTGTGGGGAATACGCAGTATTTT. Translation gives CASSQDIFVGNTQYF.

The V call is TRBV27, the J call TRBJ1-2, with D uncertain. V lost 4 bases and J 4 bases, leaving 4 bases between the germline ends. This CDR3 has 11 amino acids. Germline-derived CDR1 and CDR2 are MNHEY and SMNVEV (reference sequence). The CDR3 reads CASSSPYGYTF. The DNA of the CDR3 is TGTGCCAGCAGTTCCCCCTATGGCTACACCTTC.

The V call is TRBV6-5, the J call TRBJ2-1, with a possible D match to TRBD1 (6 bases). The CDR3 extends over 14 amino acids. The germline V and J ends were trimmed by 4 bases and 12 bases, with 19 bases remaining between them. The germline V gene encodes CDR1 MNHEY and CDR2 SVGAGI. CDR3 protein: CASSSEHFRGVQFF. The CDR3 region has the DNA TGTGCCAGCAGTTCTGAACATTTCAGGGGAGTGCAGTTCTTC.

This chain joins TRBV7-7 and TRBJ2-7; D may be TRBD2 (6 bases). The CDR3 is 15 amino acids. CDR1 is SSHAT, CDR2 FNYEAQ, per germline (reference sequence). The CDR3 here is CASSPGGPSSYEQYF. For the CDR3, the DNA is TGTGCTAGCTCTCCCGGGGGTCCTAGCTCCTACGAGCAGTACTTC.

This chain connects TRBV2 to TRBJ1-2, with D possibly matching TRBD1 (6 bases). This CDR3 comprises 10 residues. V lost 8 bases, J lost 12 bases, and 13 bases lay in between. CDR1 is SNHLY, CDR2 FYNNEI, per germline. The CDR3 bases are TGTGCCAGCGGGGGGCCAGGAAACACCTTC. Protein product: CASGGPGNTF.

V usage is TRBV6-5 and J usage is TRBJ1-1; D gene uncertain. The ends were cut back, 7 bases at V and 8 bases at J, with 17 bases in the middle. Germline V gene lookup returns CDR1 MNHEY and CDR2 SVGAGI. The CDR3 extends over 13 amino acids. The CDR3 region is CASISNMAVEAFF. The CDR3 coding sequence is TGTGCCAGCATAAGTAATATGGCAGTAGAAGCTTTCTTT.

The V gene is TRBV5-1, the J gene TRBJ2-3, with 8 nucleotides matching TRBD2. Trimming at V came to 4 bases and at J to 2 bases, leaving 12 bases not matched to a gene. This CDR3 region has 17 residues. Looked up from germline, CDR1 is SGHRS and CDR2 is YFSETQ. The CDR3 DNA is TGCGCCAGCAGCCCACGTCACGGTAGCGGGGTCACAGATACGCAGTATTTT. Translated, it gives CASSPRHGSGVTDTQYF.

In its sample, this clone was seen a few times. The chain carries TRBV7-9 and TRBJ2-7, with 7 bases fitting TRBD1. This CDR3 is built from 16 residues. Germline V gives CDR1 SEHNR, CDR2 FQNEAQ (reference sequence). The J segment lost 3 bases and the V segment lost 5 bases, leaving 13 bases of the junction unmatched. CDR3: CASSPFYTGTDYEQYF. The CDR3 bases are TGTGCCAGCAGCCCATTCTATACCGGGACAGACTACGAGCAGTACTTC.

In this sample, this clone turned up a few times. The CDR3 DNA follows: TGTGCCAGCAGTTTAGGCGCCGGGGCCTATGGCTACACCTTC. As protein: CASSLGAGAYGYTF. The chain links TRBV28 to TRBJ1-2, with D possibly matching TRBD1 (5 bases). Germline CDR1 MDHEN, CDR2 SYDVKM. V shed 2 bases and J shed 4 bases, with 11 bases lying between them. The length of the CDR3 is 14 residues.

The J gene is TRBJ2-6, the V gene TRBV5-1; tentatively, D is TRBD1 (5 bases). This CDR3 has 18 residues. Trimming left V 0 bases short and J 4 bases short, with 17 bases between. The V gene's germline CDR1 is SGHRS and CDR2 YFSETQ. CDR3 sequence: CASSLESGKGAGANVLTF. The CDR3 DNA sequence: TGCGCCAGCAGCTTGGAATCAGGGAAAGGGGCAGGGGCCAACGTCCTGACTTTC.

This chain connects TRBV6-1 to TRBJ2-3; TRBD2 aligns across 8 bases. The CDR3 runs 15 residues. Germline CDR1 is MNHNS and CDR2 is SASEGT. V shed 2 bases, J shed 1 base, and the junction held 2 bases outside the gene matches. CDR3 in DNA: TGTGCCAGCAGTGAACCGGGGGGGGGCACAGATACGCAGTATTTT. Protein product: CASSEPGGGTDTQYF.

For the CDR3, the DNA is TGTGCCAGCAGCCACAGGAGGGCGTACACTGAAGCTTTCTTT. It codes for CASSHRRAYTEAFF. V usage is TRBV6-5 and J usage is TRBJ1-1, with D possibly being TRBD1 (5 bases). The CDR3 is made up of 14 amino acids. Germline assignment: CDR1 MNHEY and CDR2 SVGAGI. The V gene lost 6 bases and the J gene lost 3 bases, with 14 bases spanning the gap.

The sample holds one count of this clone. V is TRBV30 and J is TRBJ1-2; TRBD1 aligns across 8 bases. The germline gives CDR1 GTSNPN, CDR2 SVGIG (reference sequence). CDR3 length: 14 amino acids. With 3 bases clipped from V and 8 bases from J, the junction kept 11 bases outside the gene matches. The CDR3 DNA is TGTGCCTGGAGGGTCCGGGACAGGAATAAGGGCTACACCTTC. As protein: CAWRVRDRNKGYTF.

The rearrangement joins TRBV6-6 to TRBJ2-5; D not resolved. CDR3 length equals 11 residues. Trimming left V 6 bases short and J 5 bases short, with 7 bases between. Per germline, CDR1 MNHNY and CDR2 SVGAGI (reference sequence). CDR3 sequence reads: CASSRAETQYF. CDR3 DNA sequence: TGTGCCAGCAGCCGAGCCGAGACCCAGTACTTC.

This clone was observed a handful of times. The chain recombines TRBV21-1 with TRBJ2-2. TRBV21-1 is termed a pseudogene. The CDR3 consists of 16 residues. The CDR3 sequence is CASIQGGGLGTGELFF. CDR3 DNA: TGTGCCAGCATCCAGGGGGGAGGGCTGGGCACCGGGGAGCTGTTTTTT.